This TCR beta chain was identified during a study of patients and donors after allogeneic stem cell transplantation. This CDR3 has 12 amino acids. Per germline, CDR1 SGHVT and CDR2 SQSDAQ. V was pared by 4 bases and J by 4 bases, with 8 bases between. This clonotype has only a few counts. MiXCR, applied by TCRdb to the RT-PCR reads, yields one record per CDR3 protein. Counted here are roughly 880,000 distinct CDR3 sequences, more than 15% occurring once; the ten biggest clones make up roughly 6.4%. This chain links TRBV7-4 with TRBJ2-7; D remains ambiguous. Sequencing used blood, either unsorted or a sorted T cell fraction (not recorded which). The source of this sequence is a human donor who was either an allogeneic HSCT recipient or a stem cell or donor lymphocyte infusion donor (not recorded which). It is not recorded whose cells these are; they may come from a transplant donor. The CDR3 nucleotides read TGTGCCAGCAGCTCTAGATTTTACGAGCAGTACTTC. It codes for CASSSRFYEQYF.